The clone carrying this T cell receptor beta chain has a count of ten or more. Its antigen is currently unknown. The sample is drawn from a study of read filtering for tumor transcriptome and immune sequencing. On the study more broadly: DNase treatment preceded whole-transcriptome library preparation. Per sample, TCR-region reads ranged about 4 to 10.27 million by IR-seq, roughly 75 to 1,400 by RNA-seq.

This CDR3 contains 13 residues. Germline V CDR1 and CDR2: SGHTA, FQGNSA. The V gene lost 2 bases and the J gene lost 9 bases, with 10 bases spanning the gap. From about 400 ng of RNA, a library with molecular barcoded alpha/delta and beta/gamma adaptors was made. TCRdb called the reads again in MiXCR, with one record for every CDR3 protein. The table includes approximately 62,000 distinct CDR3 sequences, approximately 18% detected once. Study findings and constraints: Compared with RNA-seq, IR-seq gave much higher clonotype depth and reliability. Sorted CD138-negative bone marrow cells were not purified T cells.

The J gene is TRBJ2-2, the V gene TRBV7-2; D gene ambiguous. The sequence derives from a donor aged 40 or older with multiple myeloma. The sequenced sample was a population of CD138-negative cells sorted from bone marrow. CDR3 sequence: CASSLRLGRELFF. DNA of the CDR3: TGTGCCAGCAGCTTAAGACTCGGCAGGGAGCTGTTTTTT.